Each of the 21 T cell receptor beta chains below was sequenced from the same sample in a study of somatic reversion in DOCK8 deficiency. One-step amplicon PCR with EuroClonality-NGS primers amplified TRB from 80 to 100 ng genomic DNA. TCRdb recomputed calls from the multiplex PCR reads with MiXCR, one row per CDR3 protein. The sample yields a few hundred distinct CDR3 sequences, about 26% seen once. Sample: blood. These receptors were collected from a human donor with DOCK8 deficiency.

This CDR3 is CASGAESYQPQHF. The CDR3 DNA is TGTGCCAGCGGGGCAGAGAGTTATCAGCCCCAGCATTTT. The J gene is TRBJ1-5, the V gene TRBV6-2 or TRBV6-3; D is perhaps TRBD1 (5 bases). The V and J ends lost 8 bases and 5 bases respectively, with 13 bases between them. The CDR3 is made up of 13 amino acids. Germline V gene data show CDR1 as MNHEY and CDR2 as SVGEGT.

Regarding this clonotype: Only one base separates this from a far larger clonotype, so it likely reflects a read error. The rearrangement links TRBV20-1 to TRBJ1-5; a possible D gene is TRBD1 (6 bases). The J call may be wrong; the DNA end is better matched by TRBJ1-6. The CDR3 runs 14 residues. CDR1 and CDR2 (germline): DFQATT, SNEGSKA (reference sequence). The CDR3 DNA sequence: TGCAGTGCTACAAACCCGGGGGGCAGTCCACCCCTCCACTTT. It codes for CSATNPGGSPPLHF.

Remarks on this clonotype: Here the CDR3 omits its conserved ending phenylalanine or tryptophan, so a read error is the likely source. The chain has TRBV4-1 and TRBJ1-1, with TRBD1 matching 7 bases. V lost 2 bases, J lost 4 bases, and 4 bases stayed unmatched. This CDR3 has 14 residues. Germline V lookup: CDR1 MGHRA, CDR2 YSYEKL. The CDR3 region has the DNA TGCGCCAGCAGCCAAATCAGGGGGACCACTGAAGCTTTCCTT. Protein sequence: CASSQIRGTTEAFL.

The rearrangement uses TRBV4-3 and TRBJ1-2; TRBD1 matches 9 bases. Germline CDR1 is LGHNA and CDR2 is YSLEER. Germline trimming cut 4 bases from V and 4 bases from J; bases unmatched to any gene: 13. The CDR3 is 17 residues long. In DNA form, the CDR3 reads TGCGCCAGCAGCCTCGCGACTTCGGGACAGGGAAGCTATGGCTACACCTTC. The encoded protein is CASSLATSGQGSYGYTF.

By share, this clonotype ranks as medium-sized. This sequence joins TRBV5-1 and TRBJ1-1; TRBD1 agrees at 7 bases. The CDR3 totals 14 residues. The J segment lost 3 bases and the V segment lost 4 bases, leaving 6 bases of the junction unmatched. Germline CDR1 reads SGHRS; CDR2 reads YFSETQ. CDR3 region: CASSLGGKDTEAFF. The CDR3 DNA reads TGCGCCAGCAGCCTAGGGGGCAAGGACACTGAAGCTTTCTTT.

Notes on this clonotype: At one of its ends the junction is not consistent with the germline gene, which may arise from a read error. The V call is TRBV20-1, the J call TRBJ2-7; 7 bases are shared with TRBD1. CDR1 DFQATT and CDR2 SNEGSKA come from the germline V gene (reference sequence). This CDR3 contains 12 residues. DNA for the CDR3: TGCAGTGCCAGAGAAGCAGGGGGCGAGCAGTACTTC. This encodes CSAREAGGEQYF.

J is TRBJ1-5 and V is TRBV6-2 or TRBV6-3; 8 bases agree with TRBD1. With V trimmed by 2 bases and J by 9 bases, 12 bases remained unmatched. The CDR3 sequence is 16 residues long. Germline V gene sequence: CDR1 MNHEY, CDR2 SVGEGT. The CDR3 is CASSYRDRGEHWPQHF. The CDR3, as DNA: TGTGCCAGCAGTTACCGCGACAGGGGCGAACATTGGCCCCAGCATTTT.

This clonotype is labeled medium-sized. The V call is TRBV7-9, the J call TRBJ1-1, with D uncertain. V was pared by 3 bases and J by 4 bases, with 15 bases between. The CDR3 contains 15 residues. In germline, CDR1 is SEHNR, CDR2 FQNEAQ (reference sequence). This CDR3 is CASSFHGGPSTEAFF. The CDR3, as DNA: TGTGCCAGCAGCTTTCACGGAGGTCCGAGCACTGAAGCTTTCTTT.

Sample share makes this clonotype medium-sized. The V gene is TRBV10-2, the J gene TRBJ2-7, with 9 positions matching TRBD2. The junction had 1 base not matched to a gene; V was cut back by 3 bases and J by 1 base. CDR3 length: 14 residues. Per germline, CDR1 WSHSY and CDR2 SAAADI. CDR3 nucleotide sequence: TGCGCCAGCAGTGATCTAGCGGGGTCCTACGAGCAGTACTTC. The encoded protein is CASSDLAGSYEQYF.

V and J are TRBV11-3 and TRBJ2-3, with D perhaps TRBD1 (5 bases). Trimming cost V 6 bases and J 2 bases, with 21 bases left between them. The germline V gene has CDR1 SGHNT and CDR2 YENEEA. CDR3 size: 17 residues. DNA for the CDR3: TGTGCCAGCAGATCAGACGGGTCGCAGGGCCCCACAGATACGCAGTATTTT. It yields the protein CASRSDGSQGPTDTQYF.

Worth noting for this clonotype: Mismatch with germline at one junction end may stem from a read error. V gene TRBV20-1 combines with J gene TRBJ1-4, with D possibly being TRBD1 (6 bases). Per the germline V gene, CDR1 is DFQATT and CDR2 is SNEGSKA (reference sequence). The CDR3 has 14 residues. The chain's CDR3 is CSARNYRANERLFF. Here the CDR3 DNA reads TGCAGTGCTAGAAATTACAGGGCCAATGAAAGACTGTTTTTT.

Sample share makes this clonotype large. The CDR3 is CSASRGQGRYEQYF. In DNA, the CDR3 is TGCAGTGCTAGTAGGGGGCAGGGGCGCTACGAGCAGTACTTC. This rearrangement joins TRBV20-1 to TRBJ2-7; 7 bases match TRBD1. This CDR3 has 14 residues. With 3 bases clipped from V and 3 bases from J, the junction kept 8 bases outside the gene matches. CDR1 and CDR2 (germline): DFQATT, SNEGSKA (reference sequence).

A few counts support this clonotype. The chain is built from TRBV7-2 and TRBJ1-3, with D possibly being TRBD1 (5 bases). The length of the CDR3 is 17 residues. Germline V gene lookup returns CDR1 SGHTA and CDR2 FQGNSA. Trimming removed 4 bases from V and 0 bases from J, with 16 bases in between. The CDR3 here is CASSSRGVTVSGNTIYF. The CDR3 DNA sequence: TGTGCCAGCAGCTCCCGAGGGGTTACAGTCTCTGGAAACACCATATATTTT.

This clonotype is categorized as large. The J gene is TRBJ1-4, the V gene TRBV20-1, with D possibly matching TRBD1 (6 bases). The CDR3 extends over 14 amino acids. The ends were cut back, 0 bases at V and 5 bases at J, with 10 bases in the middle. Germline V CDR1 and CDR2: DFQATT, SNEGSKA (reference sequence). The CDR3 loop reads CSARDYRANEKLFF. In DNA, the CDR3 is TGCAGTGCTAGAGATTACAGGGCCAATGAAAAACTGTTTTTT.

This clonotype was seen many times. A read error may be the cause here, since a much bigger clone is one base away. The chain employs TRBV20-1 and TRBJ2-5, with a possible D match to TRBD2 (7 bases). Germline V lookup: CDR1 DFQATT, CDR2 SNEGSKA (reference sequence). This CDR3 has 13 residues. Between the trimmed V and J ends, which lost 1 base and 7 bases, there was a span of 13 bases. CDR3 region: CSARVGGAGTQYF. The CDR3 DNA follows: TGCAGTGCTAGAGTTGGGGGGGCGGGGACCCAGTACTTC.

The CDR3 nucleotides read TGCAGTGCTAGAGGACGAACTAGCGCACTATCCTACAATGAGCAGTTCTTC. Translation gives CSARGRTSALSYNEQFF. The genes are TRBV20-1 and TRBJ2-1; 7 bases match TRBD2. Losses at the gene ends were 1 base for V and 1 base for J; bases not matched to a gene: 10. This CDR3 contains 17 residues. Germline values: CDR1 DFQATT, CDR2 SNEGSKA (reference sequence).

This clonotype is large. V gene TRBV20-1 combines with J gene TRBJ2-5, with a tentative D call TRBD2 (7 bases). Between the trimmed V and J ends, which lost 1 base and 5 bases, there was a span of 11 bases. Per the germline V gene, CDR1 is DFQATT and CDR2 is SNEGSKA (reference sequence). The CDR3 extends over 13 amino acids. DNA for the CDR3: TGCAGTGCTAGAGTTGGGGGGGCGGAGACCCAGTACTTC. It is translated as CSARVGGAETQYF.

In its sample, this clonotype was seen a few times. DNA of the CDR3: TGCGCCAGCAGCTTGTTCGGGTCGGGGCACTCTGGAAACACCATATATTTT. Translating gives CASSLFGSGHSGNTIYF. The rearrangement joins TRBV5-1 to TRBJ1-3, with D perhaps matching TRBD1 (5 bases). Germline CDR1 and CDR2: SGHRS and YFSETQ. Trimming removed 1 base from V and 0 bases from J, with 14 bases in between. The CDR3 totals 17 residues.

This clonotype was seen only a few times. A far larger clone is one nucleotide away, so this likely arose from a read error. The V call is TRBV30, the J call TRBJ1-6; 8 nucleotides agree with TRBD1. The CDR3 length is 14 residues. Germline V gives CDR1 GTSNPN, CDR2 SVGIG (reference sequence). The CDR3 bases are TGTGCCTGGAATTTACAGGGGGGAAGCGCTGAAGTTTTCTTT. Amino acid sequence: CAWNLQGGSAEVFF.

By share of the sample, this clonotype is medium-sized (0.01 to 0.1%). The CDR3 loop is CASSLGELDREKPQHF. Written as DNA, the CDR3 is TGTGCCAGCAGCTTAGGAGAACTGGACAGGGAAAAACCCCAGCATTTT. The rearrangement links TRBV7-8 to TRBJ1-5; 8 positions match TRBD1. Per germline, CDR1 SGHVS and CDR2 FQNEAQ. There are 16 residues in the CDR3. The V segment lost 1 base and the J segment 10 bases; nucleotides outside the gene matches: 12.

The chain joins TRBV7-2 to TRBJ1-3; 9 bases line up with TRBD1. Trimming at V came to 5 bases and at J to 4 bases, leaving 6 bases not matched to a gene. Germline values: CDR1 SGHTA, CDR2 FQGNSA. The CDR3 consists of 15 residues. As DNA, the CDR3 is TGTGCCAGCAGCCGGGACAGGGCGGGCGGAAACACCATATATTTT. It encodes CASSRDRAGGNTIYF.